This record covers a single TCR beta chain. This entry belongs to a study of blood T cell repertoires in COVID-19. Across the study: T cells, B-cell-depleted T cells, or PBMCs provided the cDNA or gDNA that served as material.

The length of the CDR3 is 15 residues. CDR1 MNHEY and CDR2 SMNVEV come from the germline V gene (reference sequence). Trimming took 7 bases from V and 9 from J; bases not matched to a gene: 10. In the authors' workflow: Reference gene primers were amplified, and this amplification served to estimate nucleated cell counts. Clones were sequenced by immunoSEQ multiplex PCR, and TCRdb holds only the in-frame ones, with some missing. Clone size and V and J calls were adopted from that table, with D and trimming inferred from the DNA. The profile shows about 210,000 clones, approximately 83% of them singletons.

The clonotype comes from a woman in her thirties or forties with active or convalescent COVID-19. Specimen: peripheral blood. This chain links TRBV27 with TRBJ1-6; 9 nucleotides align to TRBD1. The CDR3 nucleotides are TGTGCCAGCACCTATTCGGGGGGACAGGGTTCACCCCTCCACTTT. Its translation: CASTYSGGQGSPLHF.